This passage covers 25 T cell receptor beta chains from one sample sequenced in a study of metastatic and nonmetastatic thyroid tumors. TCRdb reprocessed the PCR reads via MiXCR. The sample shows several thousand clones, 32% of them seen only once. Ahead of thyroid surgery, no patient had received treatment of any kind. The source material was adjacent normal tissue. These receptor sequences come from a female donor with papillary thyroid cancer or a benign thyroid nodule (not recorded which). Some clones in this sample may be carry-over from other donors' samples.

This clone was seen a handful of times. This chain uses TRBV28 with TRBJ1-1, with 9 bases matching TRBD1. After removal of 2 bases from V and 6 bases from J, the junction contained 7 bases not matched to a gene. The CDR3 has 15 residues. Looked up from germline, CDR1 is MDHEN and CDR2 is SYDVKM. The CDR3 is CASSLTGGLLSEAFF. The DNA for the CDR3 is TGTGCCAGCAGTTTAACAGGGGGCCTCCTTTCTGAAGCTTTCTTT.

This clone is labeled as large (0.1 to 1%). In nucleotides, the CDR3 is TGTGCCAGCACCTCTACAGGAGACACAGATACGCAGTATTTT. It encodes CASTSTGDTDTQYF. The chain employs TRBV6-1 and TRBJ2-3; maybe TRBD1 (5 bases). Germline loops: CDR1 MNHNS, CDR2 SASEGT. This CDR3 is 14 amino acids long. The ends were cut back, 7 bases at V and 2 bases at J, with 13 bases in the middle.

This chain uses TRBV11-2 with TRBJ1-2; D is ambiguous. This CDR3 has 14 amino acids. Germline CDR1 reads SGHAT; CDR2 reads FQNNGV. V was cut by 1 base and J by 4 bases, with 10 bases left in between. The CDR3 region has the DNA TGTGCCAGCAGCTTAGGGGTAGACACCTATGGCTACACCTTC. It specifies CASSLGVDTYGYTF.

The chain carries TRBV2 and TRBJ2-7, with 8 bases lining up with TRBD2. From germline, CDR1 is SNHLY and CDR2 FYNNEI. The CDR3 sequence is 14 residues long. The V and J ends lost 6 bases and 4 bases, in that order; junction bases with no gene match: 8. The CDR3 loop reads CASSVLAVTYEQYF. As DNA, the CDR3 is TGTGCCAGCAGCGTACTAGCGGTTACATACGAGCAGTACTTC.

This clone is large by share. The rearrangement uses TRBV2 and TRBJ2-7, with a tentative D call TRBD2 (6 bases). This CDR3 has 14 residues. V was trimmed by 1 base and J by 4 bases, leaving 11 bases between them. Germline assignment: CDR1 SNHLY and CDR2 FYNNEI. The chain's CDR3 is CASSEGGTNYEQYF. For the CDR3, the DNA is TGTGCCAGCAGTGAAGGCGGGACCAATTACGAGCAGTACTTC.

Worth noting for this clone: This clone may be a read error of a much larger clone one base away. The sample holds other DNA sequences that translate to the same CDR3. V is TRBV5-1 and J is TRBJ2-2, with a possible D match to TRBD1 (5 bases). The CDR3 is made up of 15 amino acids. Germline CDR1 and CDR2: SGHRS and YFSETQ. With 0 bases removed from V and 7 bases from J, the gap between germline ends came to 13 bases. Here the CDR3 reads CASSLGTGRDGELFF. The DNA of the CDR3 is TGCGCCAGCAGCTTGGGTACAGGCAGGGACGGGGAGCTGTTTTTT.

The chain couples TRBV12-3 or TRBV12-4 to TRBJ1-2; D gene uncertain. This CDR3 is 11 amino acids long. V lost 2 bases to trimming and J lost 7 bases, with 5 bases between them. CDR3 in DNA: TGTGCCAGCAGTTTAACTCTTGGCTACACCTTC. Translating it yields CASSLTLGYTF.

This chain links TRBV20-1 with TRBJ2-7; tentatively, D is TRBD2 (5 bases). V lost 1 base and J 2 bases, leaving 6 bases between the germline ends. Germline-derived CDR1 and CDR2 are DFQATT and SNEGSKA (reference sequence). This CDR3 has 12 amino acids. The CDR3 here is CSARGETYEQYF. The CDR3 nucleotides are TGCAGTGCTAGAGGGGAGACCTACGAGCAGTACTTC.

This clone qualifies as medium-sized (0.01 to 0.1%). The chain carries TRBV9 and TRBJ2-3, with 7 nucleotides matching TRBD1. V shed 6 bases, J shed 2 bases, and the junction held 9 bases outside the gene matches. Germline CDR1 SGDLS, CDR2 YYNGEE. The CDR3 has 15 amino acids. CDR3 nucleotides: TGTGCCAGCACCCCCGGGACAGACCCCACAGATACGCAGTATTTT. It is translated as CASTPGTDPTDTQYF. Based on the CDR3 plus reference TRBV9 and TRBJ2-3, the full variable domain is DSGVTQTPKHLITATGQRVTLRCSPRSGDLSVYWYQQSLDQGLQFLIQYYNGEERAKGNILERFSAQQFPDLHSELNLSSLELGDSALYFCASTPGTDPTDTQYFGPGTRLTVL.

The chain uses TRBV30 and TRBJ1-4; tentatively, D is TRBD1 (6 bases). Trimming took 2 bases from V and 8 from J, leaving 15 bases between them. CDR1 GTSNPN and CDR2 SVGIG come from the germline V gene (reference sequence). This CDR3 spans 14 amino acids. The CDR3 DNA reads TGTGCCTGGAGTAGGGCAGGGGCCCGGGAAAAACTGTTTTTT. This codes for CAWSRAGAREKLFF. The full variable domain, completed using reference TRBV30 and TRBJ1-4, is SQTIHQWPATLVQPVGSPLSLECTVEGTSNPNLYWYRQAAGRGLQLLFYSVGIGQISSEVPQNLSASRPQDRQFILSSKKLLLSDSGFYLCAWSRAGAREKLFFGSGTQLSVL.

Remarks on this clone: The conserved final phenylalanine or tryptophan is absent from the CDR3, which likely points to a read error. The V and J genes are TRBV6-1 and TRBJ2-1; D unclear. Trimming cost V 5 bases and J 5 bases, with 13 bases left between them. The CDR3 runs to 14 residues. The germline gives CDR1 MNHNS, CDR2 SASEGT. The CDR3 bases are TGTGCCAGCAGTACTTACGACACGAACAATGAGCAGTTCTCC. It encodes CASSTYDTNNEQFS.

This rearrangement joins TRBV6-2 or TRBV6-3 to TRBJ2-5; D might be TRBD2 (6 bases). Trimming pared 1 base from V and 3 bases from J, leaving 15 bases between. This CDR3 region has 16 residues. Germline lookup yields CDR1 MNHEY and CDR2 SVGEGT. The CDR3 is CASSYYGTGGEETQYF. Written as DNA, the CDR3 is TGTGCCAGCAGTTACTACGGGACTGGCGGAGAAGAGACCCAGTACTTC.

The chain carries TRBV20-1 and TRBJ2-1; D perhaps matches TRBD2 (7 bases). CDR1 is DFQATT and CDR2 is SNEGSKA in the germline V gene (reference sequence). This CDR3 comprises 15 residues. Between the trimmed V and J ends, which lost 7 bases and 4 bases, there was a span of 20 bases. CDR3 in DNA: TGCAGTGGGCCGGGGGGCCTGGATGTGTACAATGAGCAGTTCTTC. It codes for CSGPGGLDVYNEQFF.

This sequence joins TRBV11-2 and TRBJ2-7; D assignment may be TRBD1 or TRBD2 (6 bases each). Germline CDR1 SGHAT, CDR2 FQNNGV. The CDR3 consists of 15 residues. The V end was cut by 5 bases, the J end by 0 bases, with 14 bases between. Here the CDR3 reads CASSPGDSSSYEQYF. The DNA of the CDR3 is TGTGCCAGCAGCCCAGGGGACTCAAGCTCCTACGAGCAGTACTTC. Full variable domain (missing parts from reference TRBV11-2 and TRBJ2-7): EAGVAQSPRYKIIEKRQSVAFWCNPISGHATLYWYQQILGQGPKLLIQFQNNGVVDDSQLPKDRFSAERLKGVDSTLKIQPAKLEDSAVYLCASSPGDSSSYEQYFGPGTRLTVT.

For this clone: The sample holds other DNA sequences that translate to the same CDR3. V and J are TRBV11-2 and TRBJ2-7, with TRBD2 matching over 12 bases. This CDR3 is 15 amino acids long. Unmatched junction bases numbered 4, after V lost 5 bases and J lost 2 bases. Germline V gene sequence: CDR1 SGHAT, CDR2 FQNNGV. DNA for the CDR3: TGTGCCAGCAGCCTGCTAGCGGGAGGGACCTACGAGCAGTACTTC. Translating it yields CASSLLAGGTYEQYF.

Points on this clone: The junction departs from the called germline gene at one end, perhaps through a read error. V usage is TRBV27 and J usage is TRBJ2-1; 7 bases are shared with TRBD1. There are 17 residues in the CDR3. CDR1 is MNHEY and CDR2 is SMNVEV in the germline V gene (reference sequence). Here the CDR3 DNA reads TGTGCCAGCAGTTCTATTACAGGGGCAGTCTCCTACAATGAGCAGTTCTTT. The encoded protein is CASSSITGAVSYNEQFF.

The chain joins TRBV20-1 to TRBJ2-7; D is tentatively TRBD1 or TRBD2 (7 bases each). CDR3 length equals 14 residues. Germline V gene data show CDR1 as DFQATT and CDR2 as SNEGSKA (reference sequence). The V end lost 1 base, the J end lost 6 bases, and 16 bases lay between the germline ends. CDR3 bases: TGCAGTGCTAGAGCCCAGGGGGGGGGCAGCGAGCAGTACTTC. It translates to CSARAQGGGSEQYF.

This clone was seen at least ten times. The rearrangement joins TRBV18 to TRBJ2-3; 8 nucleotides line up with TRBD2. Germline V gene lookup returns CDR1 KGHSH and CDR2 LQKENI. The length of the CDR3 is 17 residues. J gave up 1 base and V 3 bases, and 9 bases lay outside the gene matches. Here the CDR3 DNA reads TGTGCCAGCTCACCGGGGAATAGCGGGAAGGGCACAGATACGCAGTATTTT. As protein: CASSPGNSGKGTDTQYF.

The chain uses TRBV18 and TRBJ2-7, with D unclear. The germline V gene has CDR1 KGHSH and CDR2 LQKENI. V was cut by 5 bases and J by 7 bases, with 12 bases left in between. There are 12 residues in the CDR3. CDR3 coding DNA: TGTGCCAGCTCATCCTCTGCTGGTGAGCAGTACTTC. Protein product: CASSSSAGEQYF.

The CDR3 bases are TGTGCCACCTATCTGAGGGGGGGAAAGGCCTATAATTCACCCCTCCACTTT. As protein: CATYLRGGKAYNSPLHF. The gene calls are TRBV24-1 and TRBJ1-6, with a possible D match to TRBD1 (6 bases). Germline loops: CDR1 KGHDR, CDR2 SFDVKD. The CDR3 is 17 amino acids. V was clipped by 9 bases and J by 2 bases, with 19 bases between them.

This clone turned up a few times. The chain uses TRBV6-2 or TRBV6-3 and TRBJ2-3; TRBD2 aligns across 7 bases. The CDR3 is made up of 15 amino acids. After removal of 5 bases from V and 3 bases from J, the junction contained 8 bases not matched to a gene. In germline, CDR1 is MNHEY, CDR2 SVGEGT. The CDR3 is CASSTGLGQTDTQYF. CDR3 nucleotides: TGTGCCAGCAGTACAGGACTAGGTCAAACAGATACGCAGTATTTT.

There are a few counts of this clone. The chain joins TRBV20-1 to TRBJ1-2; the D gene is possibly TRBD1 (5 bases). The CDR3 sequence is 9 residues long. Germline lookup yields CDR1 DFQATT and CDR2 SNEGSKA (reference sequence). The germline V and J ends were trimmed by 6 bases and 6 bases, with 5 bases remaining between them. Here the CDR3 reads CSARDGYTF. DNA for the CDR3: TGCAGTGCCAGGGATGGCTACACCTTC.

The chain combines TRBV12-3 or TRBV12-4 with TRBJ2-7; D remains ambiguous. The CDR3 runs 13 residues. V lost 5 bases and J lost 2, with 10 bases in between. CDR3 sequence: CASSLGDTYEQYF. For the CDR3, the DNA is TGTGCCAGCAGTCTAGGAGATACCTACGAGCAGTACTTC.

The chain combines TRBV7-6 with TRBJ2-5; no clear D. Deletions cut 5 bases from V and 1 base from J, with 14 bases between. Germline CDR1 is SGHVS and CDR2 is FNYEAQ. The CDR3 contains 15 residues. The CDR3: CASSTYPSSQETQYF. CDR3 sequence (DNA): TGTGCCAGCAGCACCTACCCCAGTTCCCAAGAGACCCAGTACTTC.

This clone has just one count. The V and J genes are TRBV4-1 and TRBJ1-3; 7 positions agree with TRBD1. Germline lookup yields CDR1 MGHRA and CDR2 YSYEKL. Losses at the gene ends were 6 bases for V and 0 bases for J; bases not matched to a gene: 8. This CDR3 is 16 amino acids long. The CDR3 DNA follows: TGCGCCAGCAGACGATCGGACAGGTTCTCTGGAAACACCATATATTTT. As protein: CASRRSDRFSGNTIYF.